These 18 T cell receptor beta chains originate from one sample sequenced in a study of blood T cell repertoires in COVID-19 (dated by TCRdb to between 2020 and 2021). The library was obtained by the immunoSEQ multiplex PCR assay. TCRdb provides this immuneACCESS table in a form limited to in-frame rearrangements. Some clones are lacking; in checked studies, under half of them reflect an unresolved V gene, and why the rest are absent is not known. For this sample there are hundreds of thousands of clones; around 90% appear just once. Roughly 0.87% of the sample belongs to the ten largest clones. Sequenced: peripheral blood. Receptors originate from a man aged 18 to 29 with COVID-19, enrolled during active disease.

The CDR3 DNA is TGTGCCAGCAGTGAAGCTCGACAGGGGGCTCGAGAGACCCAGTACTTC. Translating it yields CASSEARQGARETQYF. The chain couples TRBV2 to TRBJ2-5, with 10 bases fitting TRBD1. Germline lookup yields CDR1 SNHLY and CDR2 FYNNEI. This CDR3 contains 16 residues. V trimming: 0 bases; J trimming: 4 bases; junction bases outside the gene matches: 5.

This chain joins TRBV2 and TRBJ1-2, with D perhaps matching TRBD1 (5 bases). CDR1 is SNHLY, CDR2 FYNNEI, per germline. CDR3 length: 11 residues. V shed 6 bases and J shed 8 bases, with 10 bases lying between them. The CDR3 DNA sequence: TGTGCCAGCAGACAGGCTCGGGGCTACACCTTC. Encoded protein: CASRQARGYTF.

This clone was counted a single time. The V call is TRBV30, the J call TRBJ1-6, with 8 nucleotides matching TRBD1. Losses at the gene ends were 4 bases for V and 7 bases for J; bases not matched to a gene: 6. Per the germline V gene, CDR1 is GTSNPN and CDR2 is SVGIG (reference sequence). This CDR3 contains 14 residues. Written as DNA, the CDR3 is TGTGCCTGGATGGACAGGGTTAGAAATTCACCCCTCCACTTT. Its protein product is CAWMDRVRNSPLHF.

This chain uses TRBV19 with TRBJ1-5; the match to TRBD1 covers 9 bases. The CDR3 consists of 18 residues. Trimming removed 4 bases from V and 1 base from J; junction bases left unmatched: 11. CDR1 and CDR2 (germline): LNHDA, SQIVND (reference sequence). CDR3: CASSTNTGGGISNQPQHF. CDR3 in DNA: TGTGCCAGTAGTACAAACACAGGGGGCGGAATCAGCAATCAGCCCCAGCATTTT.

V and J are TRBV6-6 and TRBJ2-7, with a weak D call TRBD1 (6 bases). CDR3 length equals 14 residues. Trimming took 4 bases from V and 0 from J, leaving 10 bases between them. Germline V gene sequence: CDR1 MNHNY, CDR2 SVGAGI (reference sequence). The CDR3 region has the DNA TGTGCCAGCAGTTTAAGGGGGTTCTCCTACGAGCAGTACTTC. It encodes CASSLRGFSYEQYF.

The chain is built from TRBV27 and TRBJ2-2; 7 bases match TRBD1. This CDR3 spans 16 amino acids. With 6 bases clipped from V and 2 bases from J, the junction kept 9 bases outside the gene matches. Germline V gives CDR1 MNHEY, CDR2 SMNVEV (reference sequence). The CDR3, as DNA: TGTGCCAGCAGCCCGCAAGGGGGCTTAAACACCGGGGAGCTGTTTTTT. It codes for CASSPQGGLNTGELFF.

This clone was picked up one time. The chain recombines TRBV27 with TRBJ2-7; weak D call: TRBD2 (5 bases). The germline V and J ends were trimmed by 7 bases and 4 bases, with 17 bases remaining between them. There are 14 residues in the CDR3. Germline V gives CDR1 MNHEY, CDR2 SMNVEV (reference sequence). CDR3 coding DNA: TGTGCCAGCACTTCTCAGGCGGGTGGGTACGAGCAGTACTTC. This gives the protein CASTSQAGGYEQYF.

The genes are TRBV6-6 and TRBJ2-1; 7 bases are shared with TRBD2. CDR3 length: 16 amino acids. J was trimmed by 1 base and V by 4 bases; bases with no gene match: 7. CDR1 is MNHNY and CDR2 is SVGAGI in the germline V gene (reference sequence). The CDR3 is CASSSDRGGSYNEQFF. The CDR3 nucleotides are TGTGCCAGCAGTTCTGACCGCGGGGGTTCCTACAATGAGCAGTTCTTC.

The J gene is TRBJ1-4, the V gene TRBV5-1, with 9 bases aligning to TRBD1. The length of the CDR3 is 15 residues. V shed 5 bases and J 5 bases; nucleotides not matched to a gene: 7. Germline V gene lookup returns CDR1 SGHRS and CDR2 YFSETQ. The CDR3 nucleotides are TGCGCCAGCAGAAATGAGGGGACAGGGAATGAAAAACTGTTTTTT. Its protein is CASRNEGTGNEKLFF. Using reference TRBV5-1 and TRBJ1-4 for the parts outside the CDR3, the full variable domain is KAGVTQTPRYLIKTRGQQVTLSCSPISGHRSVSWYQQTPGQGLQFLFEYFSETQRNKGNFPGRFSGRQFSNSRSEMNVSTLELGDSALYLCASRNEGTGNEKLFFGSGTQLSVL.

In nucleotides, the CDR3 is TGTGCCAGCTCACCAGATAGGGACAGTTCCTACGAGCAGTACTTC. Amino acids: CASSPDRDSSYEQYF. This chain uses TRBV18 with TRBJ2-7; TRBD1 matches 7 bases. V shed 2 bases and J 1 base; nucleotides not matched to a gene: 5. This CDR3 spans 15 amino acids. Germline V gives CDR1 KGHSH, CDR2 LQKENI.

V is TRBV9 and J is TRBJ2-7, with D hard to call. Between the trimmed V and J ends, which lost 3 bases and 4 bases, there was a span of 11 bases. This CDR3 is built from 13 residues. The germline gives CDR1 SGDLS, CDR2 YYNGEE. The CDR3 DNA reads as TGTGCCAGCAGCGCGTCCCTCGGTTACGAGCAGTACTTC. Protein sequence: CASSASLGYEQYF.

The genes are TRBV7-9 and TRBJ1-1; 8 bases map to TRBD1. J was trimmed by 4 bases and V by 4 bases; bases with no gene match: 5. This CDR3 comprises 14 residues. Germline V gene lookup returns CDR1 SEHNR and CDR2 FQNEAQ (reference sequence). The CDR3 DNA sequence: TGTGCCAGCAGCTGGACAGGGTTAGCCACTGAAGCTTTCTTT. Translated, it gives CASSWTGLATEAFF.

The chain carries TRBV7-6 and TRBJ2-1; 9 nucleotides agree with TRBD2. Germline assignment: CDR1 SGHVS and CDR2 FNYEAQ. Trimming took 3 bases from V and 0 from J; bases not matched to a gene: 6. This CDR3 spans 17 amino acids. DNA for the CDR3: TGTGCCAGCAGCTTCCCCCGCGGGAGGGGCTCCTACAATGAGCAGTTCTTC. Its protein is CASSFPRGRGSYNEQFF.

The chain employs TRBV10-1 and TRBJ2-3; weak D call: TRBD1 (6 bases). V lost 4 bases and J 4 bases, leaving 21 bases between the germline ends. CDR3 length: 17 amino acids. CDR1 and CDR2 from the germline V gene are WNHNN and SYGVQD (reference sequence). For the CDR3, the DNA is TGCGCCAGCAGTGCTCCCTTAACAGGGTTCGGACCAGATACGCAGTATTTT. It yields the protein CASSAPLTGFGPDTQYF.

J is TRBJ2-3 and V is TRBV5-1; 7 nucleotides align to TRBD1. J lost 0 bases, V lost 3 bases, and 7 bases had no gene match. Germline-derived CDR1 and CDR2 are SGHRS and YFSETQ. The CDR3 has 16 residues. The CDR3 nucleotides read TGCGCCAGCAGCTGGGACAGTAGATCTAGCACAGATACGCAGTATTTT. Protein product: CASSWDSRSSTDTQYF.

This rearrangement joins TRBV13 to TRBJ2-7; TRBD1 agrees at 8 bases. The CDR3 loop spans 15 amino acids. Germline-derived CDR1 and CDR2 are PRHDT and FYEKMQ (reference sequence). Unmatched junction bases numbered 7, after V lost 0 bases and J lost 6 bases. CDR3 coding DNA: TGTGCCAGCAGCTTAGGCCAGGGGGCAGGTGGCGAGCAGTACTTC. Amino acids: CASSLGQGAGGEQYF.

This clone appeared once. The V gene is TRBV5-6, the J gene TRBJ2-7, with TRBD2 matching over 9 bases. Germline CDR1 reads SGHDT; CDR2 reads YYEEEE. V lost 0 bases to trimming and J lost 1 base; unmatched junction nucleotides: 2. The length of the CDR3 is 15 residues. In DNA, the CDR3 is TGTGCCAGCAGCTTGGGACTAGCGGATTCCTACGAGCAGTACTTC. Protein sequence: CASSLGLADSYEQYF.

This chain links TRBV29-1 with TRBJ2-5; 7 bases match TRBD1. In germline, CDR1 is SQVTM, CDR2 ANQGSEA. The CDR3 extends over 13 amino acids. Germline trimming cut 4 bases from V and 3 bases from J; bases unmatched to any gene: 5. This CDR3 reads CSVARTGEETQYF. DNA of the CDR3: TGCAGCGTTGCCCGGACAGGCGAAGAGACCCAGTACTTC.